This TCR beta chain was observed in a study of blood T cell repertoires in COVID-19. Background on the study: The analysed material was cDNA or gDNA that came from T cells, B-cell-depleted T cells, or PBMCs.

This clone was counted between two and nine times. In Seattle, patients joined the study during active infection and were tracked longitudinally. In the source study's methods: Estimation of nucleated cell counts was performed using reference gene primer amplification. Measured with immunoSEQ multiplex PCR; TCRdb has only the in-frame clones, and not every one. That table supplies the V and J calls and clone size; D and trimming were determined from the DNA. The sample holds some 190,000 clones, more than 75% seen once. The CDR3 loop spans 12 amino acids. The ends were cut back, 2 bases at V and 7 bases at J, with 8 bases in the middle. The germline V gene encodes CDR1 MNHEY and CDR2 SVGAGI.

The source material was peripheral blood. The TCR originated in an older woman with COVID-19, enrolled during active disease. The gene calls are TRBV6-5 and TRBJ1-2, with D tentatively TRBD1 (5 bases). CDR3 amino acids: CASSYKQGGYTF. The DNA of the CDR3 is TGTGCCAGCAGTTACAAGCAGGGTGGCTACACCTTC.